The 25 T cell receptor beta chains below all came from one sample that was sequenced in a study of radiation and T cells in renal cell carcinoma. Libraries were prepared by immunoSEQ multiplex PCR; TCRdb keeps only in-frame clonotypes and omits some of them. The sample has around 130,000 clones, approximately 78% seen once. Time point indicated: blood 2 weeks post-SBRT. Treatment reported: 15 Gy SBRT to primary tumor, nephrectomy 4 weeks later. Sequenced here: blood, sampled from a patient whose treatment included radiotherapy and nephrectomy. Receptors originate from a woman aged 55 to 70 with renal cell carcinoma.

The CDR3 bases are TGTGCCAGCAGCGAGGCCAGTTTAATGAACACTGAAGCTTTCTTT. This translates into CASSEASLMNTEAFF. The chain employs TRBV6-1 and TRBJ1-1, with D unclear. CDR1 MNHNS and CDR2 SASEGT come from the germline V gene. There are 15 residues in the CDR3. V lost 6 bases, J lost 0 bases, and 14 bases lay in between.

J is TRBJ1-1 and V is TRBV19; D is unresolved. The CDR3 spans 13 residues. Germline loops: CDR1 LNHDA, CDR2 SQIVND (reference sequence). V lost 4 bases to trimming and J lost 7 bases, with 13 bases between them. The CDR3: CASSTGRRVEAFF. The CDR3, as DNA: TGTGCCAGTAGTACGGGCAGGCGGGTTGAAGCTTTCTTT.

This chain uses TRBV28 with TRBJ2-7; D is tentatively TRBD1 or TRBD2 (5 bases each). Per germline, CDR1 MDHEN and CDR2 SYDVKM. The CDR3 has 14 amino acids. The ends were cut back, 6 bases at V and 3 bases at J, with 15 bases in the middle. DNA of the CDR3: TGTGCCAGCAGGGGGGACGGACGAGGCTACGAGCAGTACTTC. Translating gives CASRGDGRGYEQYF.

This clone was seen a few times. The sample contains more than one DNA sequence encoding this CDR3. The chain has TRBV29-1 and TRBJ1-1; 8 positions agree with TRBD1. V lost 3 bases, J lost 2 bases, and 2 bases stayed unmatched. The CDR3 runs 13 residues. CDR1 and CDR2 from the germline V gene are SQVTM and ANQGSEA. The DNA for the CDR3 is TGCAGCGTTGACAGGGGGCTAAACACTGAAGCTTTCTTT. Amino acid sequence: CSVDRGLNTEAFF.

With respect to this clone: Its ends do not fully match the called genes, so a read error is possible. The rearrangement uses TRBV7-7 and TRBJ1-1; no clear D. CDR1 is SSHAT, CDR2 FNYEAQ, per germline (reference sequence). The CDR3 spans 12 residues. CDR3 amino acids: CASSPLNTEAFF. The CDR3 bases are TGTGCTAGCAGCCCCTTGAACACTGAAGCTTTCTTT.

This rearrangement joins TRBV10-3 to TRBJ2-5; 7 bases agree with TRBD1. Germline V gene sequence: CDR1 ENHRY, CDR2 SYGVKD. V lost 3 bases to trimming and J lost 0 bases; unmatched junction nucleotides: 4. This CDR3 is built from 15 residues. CDR3 residues: CAISEGGSYQETQYF. The CDR3, as DNA: TGTGCCATCAGTGAAGGGGGCTCGTACCAAGAGACCCAGTACTTC.

This chain links TRBV25-1 with TRBJ2-2; D is possibly TRBD2 (6 bases). CDR1 MGHDK and CDR2 SYGVNS come from the germline V gene. This CDR3 is built from 13 residues. Trimming cost V 2 bases and J 10 bases, with 11 bases left between them. In DNA form, the CDR3 reads TGTGCCAGCAGTGAACTCGGGGAGGAGGAGCTGTTTTTT. Residues: CASSELGEEELFF. Full variable domain (remainder filled in from reference TRBV25-1 and TRBJ2-2): EADIYQTPRYLVIGTGKKITLECSQTMGHDKMYWYQQDPGMELHLIHYSYGVNSTEKGDLSSESTVSRIRTEHFPLTLESARPSHTSQYLCASSELGEEELFFGEGSRLTVL.

This chain links TRBV5-6 with TRBJ2-7; D may be TRBD2 (6 bases). Trimming took 2 bases from V and 4 from J, leaving 16 bases between them. Germline CDR1 reads SGHDT; CDR2 reads YYEEEE. This CDR3 contains 15 residues. CDR3 bases: TGTGCCAGCAGCTTACCCGGGGGTGTGGGGTACGAGCAGTACTTC. Its translation is CASSLPGGVGYEQYF.

This clone was found once. The chain couples TRBV7-2 to TRBJ1-1, with D hard to call. Germline loops: CDR1 SGHTA, CDR2 FQGNSA. Trimming stripped 1 base from V and 4 bases from J, with 4 bases between. This CDR3 region has 12 residues. CDR3 nucleotides: TGTGCCAGCAGCTTAGAGCGCACTGAAGCTTTCTTT. Its protein product is CASSLERTEAFF. Full variable domain (rest looked up from reference TRBV7-2 and TRBJ1-1): GAGVSQSPSNKVTEKGKDVELRCDPISGHTALYWYRQSLGQGLEFLIYFQGNSAPDKSGLPSDRFSAERTGGSVSTLTIQRTQQEDSAVYLCASSLERTEAFFGQGTRLTVV.

The J gene is TRBJ2-2, the V gene TRBV7-8; 7 nucleotides agree with TRBD1. This CDR3 is built from 17 residues. V was pared by 6 bases and J by 4 bases, with 14 bases of the junction left unmatched. Germline-derived CDR1 and CDR2 are SGHVS and FQNEAQ. DNA for the CDR3: TGTGCCAGCAGGCCACAGGGGCCCCAAGGGAGCACCGGGGAGCTGTTTTTT. This gives the protein CASRPQGPQGSTGELFF.

V usage is TRBV5-5 and J usage is TRBJ1-3, with D uncertain. Germline V lookup: CDR1 SGHKS, CDR2 YYEKEE (reference sequence). The length of the CDR3 is 15 residues. Between the trimmed V and J ends, which lost 4 bases and 2 bases, there was a span of 13 bases. In nucleotides, the CDR3 is TGTGCCAGCAGCCTCCGGACTGCGGCTGGAAACACCATATATTTT. Amino acid sequence: CASSLRTAAGNTIYF.

J is TRBJ2-1 and V is TRBV4-1; D might be TRBD2 (5 bases). Germline CDR1 and CDR2: MGHRA and YSYEKL. This CDR3 is 16 amino acids long. Trimming removed 4 bases at V and 7 bases at J, with 20 bases between. CDR3 sequence: CASSPYGLALGNEQFF. In nucleotides, the CDR3 is TGCGCCAGCAGCCCCTATGGGCTAGCACTAGGTAATGAGCAGTTCTTC.

This rearrangement joins TRBV27 to TRBJ2-7; D not certain. The germline gives CDR1 MNHEY, CDR2 SMNVEV (reference sequence). CDR3 length: 14 amino acids. Trimming took 2 bases from V and 4 from J, leaving 12 bases between them. The CDR3 region is CASSLLDGRYEQYF. Here the CDR3 DNA reads TGTGCCAGCAGTTTACTGGACGGACGATACGAGCAGTACTTC.

Worth noting for this clone: Other nucleotide sequences from this sample produce the same CDR3. CDR3 amino acids: CASSQTGGGYGYTF. The DNA of the CDR3 is TGTGCCAGCAGCCAAACAGGGGGCGGCTATGGCTACACCTTC. The chain links TRBV4-2 to TRBJ1-2, with 9 nucleotides matching TRBD1. Per the germline V gene, CDR1 is LGHNA and CDR2 is YNFKEQ. The CDR3 has 14 residues. With 2 bases clipped from V and 4 bases from J, the junction kept 2 bases outside the gene matches.

V is TRBV6-1 and J is TRBJ1-1; D is possibly TRBD1 (5 bases). The CDR3 runs to 16 residues. The germline V and J ends were trimmed by 1 base and 0 bases, with 12 bases remaining between them. The germline CDR1 and CDR2 sequences are MNHNS and SASEGT. The CDR3 protein is CASSEGDGLMNTEAFF. CDR3 bases: TGTGCCAGCAGTGAAGGGGACGGACTGATGAACACTGAAGCTTTCTTT.

The genes are TRBV15 and TRBJ2-5, with TRBD2 matching 13 bases. The CDR3 length is 17 residues. J lost 5 bases, V lost 3 bases, and 9 bases had no gene match. Germline V gene sequence: CDR1 LNHNV, CDR2 YYDKDF (reference sequence). The CDR3 region is CATSRRLAGGGGETQYF. The CDR3 DNA follows: TGTGCCACCAGCAGGCGACTAGCGGGAGGAGGAGGGGAGACCCAGTACTTC.

This clone was counted between two and nine times. The CDR3 is CASSQDPPFSGNTIYF. The CDR3 DNA sequence: TGCGCCAGCAGCCAAGATCCCCCCTTCTCTGGAAACACCATATATTTT. The chain employs TRBV4-1 and TRBJ1-3; D call uncertain. V gave up 0 bases and J gave up 0 bases, with 9 bases separating them. Germline V CDR1 and CDR2: MGHRA, YSYEKL. The length of the CDR3 is 16 residues.

This clone has a handful of counts. The V gene is TRBV7-6, the J gene TRBJ2-7, with TRBD2 matching over 8 bases. This CDR3 comprises 13 residues. Trimming removed 4 bases from V and 6 bases from J; junction bases left unmatched: 5. Germline assignment: CDR1 SGHVS and CDR2 FNYEAQ. The CDR3 bases are TGTGCCAGCAGCTCCCATAGCGGGGCCGAGCAGTACTTC. Its translation: CASSSHSGAEQYF.

The chain links TRBV27 to TRBJ2-7; possible D gene TRBD2, 6 bases. V lost 2 bases and J lost 2, with 13 bases in between. The CDR3 length is 15 residues. Germline assignment: CDR1 MNHEY and CDR2 SMNVEV (reference sequence). The CDR3 region is CASSLAGTSTYEQYF. CDR3 coding DNA: TGTGCCAGCAGTTTAGCCGGGACTTCTACCTACGAGCAGTACTTC.

The gene calls are TRBV7-2 and TRBJ1-6; D uncertain. This CDR3 has 14 residues. Deletions cut 3 bases from V and 9 bases from J, with 12 bases between. The germline gives CDR1 SGHTA, CDR2 FQGNSA. CDR3 residues: CASSFPGVGSPLHF. Written as DNA, the CDR3 is TGTGCCAGCAGCTTCCCCGGAGTAGGTTCACCCCTCCACTTT.

The V and J genes are TRBV19 and TRBJ2-7; TRBD1 agrees at 9 bases. The CDR3 is 15 amino acids. The junction had 11 bases not matched to a gene; V was cut back by 5 bases and J by 6 bases. The germline gives CDR1 LNHDA, CDR2 SQIVND (reference sequence). The CDR3 nucleotides are TGTGCCAGTAGTCGTAATCCCGGGACAGGGAGCGAGCAGTACTTC. The encoded protein is CASSRNPGTGSEQYF.

This chain uses TRBV7-2 with TRBJ1-6; possibly TRBD1 for D (5 bases). This CDR3 is 18 amino acids long. The V gene lost 8 bases and the J gene lost 4 bases, with 24 bases spanning the gap. CDR1 and CDR2 from the germline V gene are SGHTA and FQGNSA. The CDR3 DNA reads TGTGCCAGCGGGCTACCGGGGCCTATTAACCAATATAATTCACCCCTCCACTTT. Its translation is CASGLPGPINQYNSPLHF.

This clone was seen only once. The V gene is TRBV18, the J gene TRBJ2-1, with 7 bases fitting TRBD1. Germline CDR1 and CDR2: KGHSH and LQKENI. CDR3 length: 15 residues. V shed 3 bases and J 2 bases; nucleotides not matched to a gene: 4. The CDR3 DNA is TGTGCCAGCTCACCGTCCCAGGGGGCCTACAATGAGCAGTTCTTC. Its protein is CASSPSQGAYNEQFF.

The chain carries TRBV4-1 and TRBJ1-2; D is uncertain. The ends were cut back, 1 base at V and 2 bases at J, with 2 bases in the middle. The CDR3 length is 12 residues. Per germline, CDR1 MGHRA and CDR2 YSYEKL. The CDR3 protein is CASSQANYGYTF. The CDR3 DNA reads TGCGCCAGCAGCCAAGCCAACTATGGCTACACCTTC.

The rearrangement joins TRBV6-5 to TRBJ2-1; TRBD2 matches 7 bases. The CDR3 contains 15 residues. Trimming at V came to 3 bases and at J to 2 bases, leaving 4 bases not matched to a gene. Germline CDR1 and CDR2: MNHEY and SVGAGI. Here the CDR3 reads CASSYNLAAYNEQFF. In nucleotides, the CDR3 is TGTGCCAGCAGTTATAACCTAGCGGCCTACAATGAGCAGTTCTTC.